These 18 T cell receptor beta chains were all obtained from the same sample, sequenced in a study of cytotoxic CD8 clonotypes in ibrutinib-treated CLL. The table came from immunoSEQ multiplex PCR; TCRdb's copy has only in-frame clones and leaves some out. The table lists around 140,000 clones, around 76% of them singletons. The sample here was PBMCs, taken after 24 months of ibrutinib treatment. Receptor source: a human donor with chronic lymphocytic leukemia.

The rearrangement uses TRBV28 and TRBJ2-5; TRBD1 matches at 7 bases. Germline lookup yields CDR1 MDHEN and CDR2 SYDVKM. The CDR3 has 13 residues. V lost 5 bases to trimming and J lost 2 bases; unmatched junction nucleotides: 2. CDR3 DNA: TGTGCCAGCAGTCGGACAGGACAAGAGACCCAGTACTTC. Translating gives CASSRTGQETQYF.

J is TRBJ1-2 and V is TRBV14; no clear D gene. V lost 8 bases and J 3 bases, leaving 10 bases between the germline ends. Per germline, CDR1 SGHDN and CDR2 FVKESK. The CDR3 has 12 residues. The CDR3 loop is CASPTLDYGYTF. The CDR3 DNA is TGTGCCAGCCCCACATTGGACTATGGCTACACCTTC.

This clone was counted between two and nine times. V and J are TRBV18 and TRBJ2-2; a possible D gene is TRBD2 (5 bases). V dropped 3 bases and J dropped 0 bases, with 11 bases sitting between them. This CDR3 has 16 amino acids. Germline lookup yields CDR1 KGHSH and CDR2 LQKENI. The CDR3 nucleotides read TGTGCCAGCTCACCCATCCCAGCGGCGAACACCGGGGAGCTGTTTTTT. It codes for CASSPIPAANTGELFF.

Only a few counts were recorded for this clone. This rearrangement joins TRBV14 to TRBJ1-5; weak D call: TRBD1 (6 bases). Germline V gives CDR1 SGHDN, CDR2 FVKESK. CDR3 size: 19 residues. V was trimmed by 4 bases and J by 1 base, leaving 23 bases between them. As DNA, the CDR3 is TGTGCCAGCAGCCCCGGGGGCCACGGGGCGGGATTGAGCAATCAGCCCCAGCATTTT. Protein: CASSPGGHGAGLSNQPQHF. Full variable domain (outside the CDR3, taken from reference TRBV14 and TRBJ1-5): EAGVTQFPSHSVIEKGQTVTLRCDPISGHDNLYWYRRVMGKEIKFLLHFVKESKQDESGMPNNRFLAERTGGTYSTLKVQPAELEDSGVYFCASSPGGHGAGLSNQPQHFGDGTRLSIL.

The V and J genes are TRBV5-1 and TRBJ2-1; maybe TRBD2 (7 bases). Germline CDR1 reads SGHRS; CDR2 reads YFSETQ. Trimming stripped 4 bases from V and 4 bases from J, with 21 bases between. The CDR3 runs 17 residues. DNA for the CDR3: TGCGCCAGCAGCGCCCCTTGGGGGGCGGGACTATACAATGAGCAGTTCTTC. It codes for CASSAPWGAGLYNEQFF.

The CDR3 reads CASSLSADGDEQYF. The CDR3 DNA is TGTGCCAGCAGCCTATCAGCGGACGGGGACGAGCAGTACTTC. The rearrangement links TRBV11-3 to TRBJ2-7; a possible D gene is TRBD2 (5 bases). Trimming cost V 5 bases and J 5 bases, with 16 bases left between them. CDR1 and CDR2 (germline): SGHNT, YENEEA. The CDR3 runs 14 residues.

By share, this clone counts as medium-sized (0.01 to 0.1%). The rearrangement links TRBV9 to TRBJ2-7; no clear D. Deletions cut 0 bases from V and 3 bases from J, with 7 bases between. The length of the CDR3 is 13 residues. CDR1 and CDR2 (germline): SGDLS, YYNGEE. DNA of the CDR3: TGTGCCAGCAGCGTAGGGCACGACTACGAGCAGTACTTC. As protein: CASSVGHDYEQYF.

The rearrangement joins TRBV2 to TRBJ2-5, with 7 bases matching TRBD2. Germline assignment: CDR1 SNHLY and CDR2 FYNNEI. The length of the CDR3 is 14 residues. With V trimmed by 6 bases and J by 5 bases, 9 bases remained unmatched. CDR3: CASRTQLGGETQYF. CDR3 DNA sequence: TGTGCCAGCAGGACCCAGCTGGGGGGGGAGACCCAGTACTTC.

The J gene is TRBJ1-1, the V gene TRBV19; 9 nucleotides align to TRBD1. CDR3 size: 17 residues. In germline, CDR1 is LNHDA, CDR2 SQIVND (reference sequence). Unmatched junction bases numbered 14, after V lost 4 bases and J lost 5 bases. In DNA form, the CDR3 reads TGTGCCAGTAGTACCCCCCGGGACAGGGCCCCGGCTACTGAAGCTTTCTTT. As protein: CASSTPRDRAPATEAFF.

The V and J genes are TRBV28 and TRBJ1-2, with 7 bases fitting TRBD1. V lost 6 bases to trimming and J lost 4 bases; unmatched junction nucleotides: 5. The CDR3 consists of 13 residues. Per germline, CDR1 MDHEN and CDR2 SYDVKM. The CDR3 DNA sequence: TGTGCCAGCAGGAAACAGGGGCCCTATGGCTACACCTTC. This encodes CASRKQGPYGYTF.

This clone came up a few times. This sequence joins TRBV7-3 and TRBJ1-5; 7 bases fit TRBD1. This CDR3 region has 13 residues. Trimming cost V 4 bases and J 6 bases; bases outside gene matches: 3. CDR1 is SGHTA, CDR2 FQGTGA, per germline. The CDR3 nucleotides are TGTGCCAGCAGCTCCGCAGGGGGTCAGCCCCAGCATTTT. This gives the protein CASSSAGGQPQHF.

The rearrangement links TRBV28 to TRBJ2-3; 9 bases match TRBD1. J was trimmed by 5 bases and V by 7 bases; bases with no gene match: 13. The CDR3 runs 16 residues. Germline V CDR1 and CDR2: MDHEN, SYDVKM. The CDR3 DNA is TGTGCCAGCACCCCACCCTCCGACAGGGGGGGAGATACGCAGTATTTT. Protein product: CASTPPSDRGGDTQYF.

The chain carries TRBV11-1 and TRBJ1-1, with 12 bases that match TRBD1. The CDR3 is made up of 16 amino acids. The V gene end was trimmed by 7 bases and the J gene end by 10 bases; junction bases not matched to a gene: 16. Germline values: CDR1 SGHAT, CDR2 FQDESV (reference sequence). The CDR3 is CASTPSGTGGGRRAFF. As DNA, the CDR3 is TGTGCCAGCACCCCTTCCGGGACAGGGGGCGGTCGTAGAGCTTTCTTT.

The CDR3 sequence: CASRVPGLPQDTQYF. The DNA of the CDR3 is TGTGCCAGCAGGGTCCCGGGTCTTCCCCAAGATACGCAGTATTTT. This chain connects TRBV7-2 to TRBJ2-3; no firm D call. The CDR3 totals 15 residues. Germline CDR1 and CDR2: SGHTA and FQGNSA. Trimming removed 6 bases from V and 5 bases from J, with 18 bases in between.

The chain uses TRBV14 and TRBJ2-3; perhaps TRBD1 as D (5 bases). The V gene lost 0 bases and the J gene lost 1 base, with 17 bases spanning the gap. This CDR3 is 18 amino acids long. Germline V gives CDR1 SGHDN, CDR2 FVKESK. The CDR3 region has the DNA TGTGCCAGCAGCCAAGATTGGGGCGTCATCCCTGGCACAGATACGCAGTATTTT. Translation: CASSQDWGVIPGTDTQYF.

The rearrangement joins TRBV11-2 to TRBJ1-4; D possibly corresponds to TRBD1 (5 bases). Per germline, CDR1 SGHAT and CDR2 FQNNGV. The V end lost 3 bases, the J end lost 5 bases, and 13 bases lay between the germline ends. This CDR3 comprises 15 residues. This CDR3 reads CASSLGQVGNEKLFF. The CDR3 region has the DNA TGTGCCAGCAGCTTGGGGCAGGTGGGGAATGAAAAACTGTTTTTT. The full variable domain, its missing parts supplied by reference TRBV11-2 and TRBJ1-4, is EAGVAQSPRYKIIEKRQSVAFWCNPISGHATLYWYQQILGQGPKLLIQFQNNGVVDDSQLPKDRFSAERLKGVDSTLKIQPAKLEDSAVYLCASSLGQVGNEKLFFGSGTQLSVL.

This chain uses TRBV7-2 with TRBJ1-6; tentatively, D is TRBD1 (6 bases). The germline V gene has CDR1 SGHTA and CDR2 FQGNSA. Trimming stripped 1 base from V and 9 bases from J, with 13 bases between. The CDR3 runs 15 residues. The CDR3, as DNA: TGTGCCAGCAGCTTAGTCCCAGGGGCCCCTTCACCCCTCCACTTT. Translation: CASSLVPGAPSPLHF.

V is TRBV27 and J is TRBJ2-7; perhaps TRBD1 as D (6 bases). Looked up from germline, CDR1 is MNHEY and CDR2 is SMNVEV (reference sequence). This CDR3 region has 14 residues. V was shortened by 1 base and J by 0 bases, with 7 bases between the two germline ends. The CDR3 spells CASSLWGPSYEQYF. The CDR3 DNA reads TGTGCCAGCAGTTTATGGGGGCCCTCCTACGAGCAGTACTTC.